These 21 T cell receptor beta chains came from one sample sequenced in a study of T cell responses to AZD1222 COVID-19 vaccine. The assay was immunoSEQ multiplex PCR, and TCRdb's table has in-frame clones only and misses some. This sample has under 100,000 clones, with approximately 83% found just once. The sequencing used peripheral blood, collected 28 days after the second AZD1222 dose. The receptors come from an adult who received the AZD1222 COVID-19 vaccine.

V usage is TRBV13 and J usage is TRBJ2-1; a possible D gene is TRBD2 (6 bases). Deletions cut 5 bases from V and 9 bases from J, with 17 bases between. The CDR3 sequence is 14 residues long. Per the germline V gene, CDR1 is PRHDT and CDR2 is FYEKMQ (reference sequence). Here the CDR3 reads CASSPRLPGSEQFF. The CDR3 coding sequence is TGTGCCAGCAGCCCCCGACTACCCGGGAGTGAGCAGTTCTTC.

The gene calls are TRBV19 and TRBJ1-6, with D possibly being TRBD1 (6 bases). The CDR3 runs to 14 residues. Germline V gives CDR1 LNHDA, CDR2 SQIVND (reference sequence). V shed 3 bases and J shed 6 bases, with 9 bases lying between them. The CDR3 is CASSIGGFNSPLHF. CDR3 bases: TGTGCCAGTAGTATCGGGGGCTTTAATTCACCCCTCCACTTT.

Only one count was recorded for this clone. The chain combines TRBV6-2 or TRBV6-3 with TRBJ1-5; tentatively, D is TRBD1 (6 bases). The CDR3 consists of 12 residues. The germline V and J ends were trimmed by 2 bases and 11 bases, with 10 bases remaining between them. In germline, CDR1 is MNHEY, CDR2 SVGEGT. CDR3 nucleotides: TGTGCCAGCAGTTACGGGGCAGGGGCCCAGCATTTT. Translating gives CASSYGAGAQHF.

The CDR3 DNA sequence: TGTGCCAGCAGCTTGAAACGGACCTCTGGGGCCAACGTCCTGACTTTC. Amino acid sequence: CASSLKRTSGANVLTF. V and J are TRBV5-6 and TRBJ2-6; D is uncertain. Per the germline V gene, CDR1 is SGHDT and CDR2 is YYEEEE. The CDR3 is 16 amino acids. Trimming took off 1 base at V and 0 bases at J, with 8 bases between the two ends.

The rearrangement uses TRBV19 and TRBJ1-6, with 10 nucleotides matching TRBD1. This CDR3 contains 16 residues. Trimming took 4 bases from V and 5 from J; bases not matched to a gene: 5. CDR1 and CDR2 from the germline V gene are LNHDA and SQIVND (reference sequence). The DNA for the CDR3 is TGTGCCAGTAGTACGGGGACAGGGGCCAATAATTCACCCCTCCACTTT. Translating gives CASSTGTGANNSPLHF. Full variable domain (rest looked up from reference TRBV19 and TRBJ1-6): DGGITQSPKYLFRKEGQNVTLSCEQNLNHDAMYWYRQDPGQGLRLIYYSQIVNDFQKGDIAEGYSVSREKKESFPLTVTSAQKNPTAFYLCASSTGTGANNSPLHFGNGTRLTVT.

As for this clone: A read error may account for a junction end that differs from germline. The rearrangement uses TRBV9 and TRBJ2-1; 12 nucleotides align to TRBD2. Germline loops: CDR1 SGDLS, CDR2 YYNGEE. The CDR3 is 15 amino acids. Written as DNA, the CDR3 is TGTGCCAGCAGCGGCACTAGCGGGGGGTACAGTGAGCAGTTCTTC. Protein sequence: CASSGTSGGYSEQFF.

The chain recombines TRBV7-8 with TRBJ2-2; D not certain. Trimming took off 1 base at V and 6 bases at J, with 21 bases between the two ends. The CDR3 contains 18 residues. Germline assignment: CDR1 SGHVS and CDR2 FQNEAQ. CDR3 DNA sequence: TGTGCCAGCAGCTTAGTTTCTATCACGGCAAGATCCGCCGGGGAGCTGTTTTTT. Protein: CASSLVSITARSAGELFF.

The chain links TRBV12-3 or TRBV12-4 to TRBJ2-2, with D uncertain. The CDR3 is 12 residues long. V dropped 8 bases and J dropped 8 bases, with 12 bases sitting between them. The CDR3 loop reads CASEKPPGELFF. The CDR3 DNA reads TGTGCCAGCGAAAAGCCCCCGGGGGAGCTGTTTTTT.

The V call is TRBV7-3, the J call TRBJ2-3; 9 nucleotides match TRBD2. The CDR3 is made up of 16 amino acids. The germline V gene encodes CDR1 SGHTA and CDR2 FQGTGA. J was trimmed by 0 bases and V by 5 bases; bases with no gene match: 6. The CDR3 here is CASSLGTSRSTDTQYF. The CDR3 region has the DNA TGTGCCAGCAGCCTAGGGACTAGCAGAAGCACAGATACGCAGTATTTT.

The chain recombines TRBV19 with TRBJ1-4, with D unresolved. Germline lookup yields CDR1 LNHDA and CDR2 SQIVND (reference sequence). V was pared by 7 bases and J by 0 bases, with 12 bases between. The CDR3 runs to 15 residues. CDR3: CASTSHRTTNEKLFF. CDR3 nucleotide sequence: TGTGCCAGTACCAGCCACCGGACAACTAATGAAAAACTGTTTTTT.

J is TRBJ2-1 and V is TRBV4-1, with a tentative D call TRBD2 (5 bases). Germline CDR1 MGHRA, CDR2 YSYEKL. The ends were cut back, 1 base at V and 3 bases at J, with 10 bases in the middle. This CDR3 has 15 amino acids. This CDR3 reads CASSQVTEDYNEQFF. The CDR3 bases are TGCGCCAGCAGCCAAGTGACGGAGGACTACAATGAGCAGTTCTTC.

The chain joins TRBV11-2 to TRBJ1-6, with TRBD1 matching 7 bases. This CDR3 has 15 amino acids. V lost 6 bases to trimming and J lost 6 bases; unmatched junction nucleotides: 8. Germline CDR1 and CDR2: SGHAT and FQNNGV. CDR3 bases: TGTGCCAGCAGAACGTCCGGGACAGTTAATTCACCCCTCCACTTT. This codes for CASRTSGTVNSPLHF.

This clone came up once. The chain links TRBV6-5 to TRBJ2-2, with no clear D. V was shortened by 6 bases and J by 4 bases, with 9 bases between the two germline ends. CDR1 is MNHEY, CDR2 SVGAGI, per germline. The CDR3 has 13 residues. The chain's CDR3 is CASSRQSTGELFF. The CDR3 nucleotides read TGTGCCAGCAGCCGGCAAAGCACCGGGGAGCTGTTTTTT.

In DNA, the CDR3 is TGCGCCAGCAGCTCCGGGACTAGCGGGACGAACACCGGGGAGCTGTTTTTT. It encodes CASSSGTSGTNTGELFF. J is TRBJ2-2 and V is TRBV5-1, with 13 bases identical to TRBD2. Germline V gene sequence: CDR1 SGHRS, CDR2 YFSETQ. The CDR3 is made up of 17 amino acids. The V segment lost 3 bases and the J segment 0 bases; nucleotides outside the gene matches: 2.

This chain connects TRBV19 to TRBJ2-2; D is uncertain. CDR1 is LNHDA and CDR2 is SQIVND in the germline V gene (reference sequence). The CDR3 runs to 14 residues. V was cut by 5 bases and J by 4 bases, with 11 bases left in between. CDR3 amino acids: CASSSLGSTGELFF. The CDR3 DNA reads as TGTGCCAGTAGTTCCCTCGGATCCACCGGGGAGCTGTTTTTT.

The CDR3 loop is CSVGSGNTEAFF. For the CDR3, the DNA is TGCAGCGTTGGAAGTGGGAACACTGAAGCTTTCTTT. The rearrangement uses TRBV29-1 and TRBJ1-1; no reliable D call. V was cut by 4 bases and J by 1 base, with 7 bases left in between. The CDR3 length is 12 residues. Germline assignment: CDR1 SQVTM and CDR2 ANQGSEA. The whole variable domain, remainder taken from reference TRBV29-1 and TRBJ1-1, is SAVISQKPSRDICQRGTSLTIQCQVDSQVTMMFWYRQQPGQSLTLIATANQGSEATYESGFVIDKFPISRPNLTFSTLTVSNMSPEDSSIYLCSVGSGNTEAFFGQGTRLTVV.

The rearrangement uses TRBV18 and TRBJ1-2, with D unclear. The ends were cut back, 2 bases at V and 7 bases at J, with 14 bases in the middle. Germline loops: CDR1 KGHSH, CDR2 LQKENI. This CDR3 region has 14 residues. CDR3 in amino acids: CASSPSATSRGYTF. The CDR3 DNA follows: TGTGCCAGCTCACCATCAGCCACCTCCCGTGGCTACACCTTC.

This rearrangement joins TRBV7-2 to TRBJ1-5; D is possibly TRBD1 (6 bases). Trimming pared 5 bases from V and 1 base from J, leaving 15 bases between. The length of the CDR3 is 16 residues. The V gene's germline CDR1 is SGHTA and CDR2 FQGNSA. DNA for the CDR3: TGTGCCAGCAGCACAATTACCGGACAGAGCAATCAGCCCCAGCATTTT. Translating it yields CASSTITGQSNQPQHF.

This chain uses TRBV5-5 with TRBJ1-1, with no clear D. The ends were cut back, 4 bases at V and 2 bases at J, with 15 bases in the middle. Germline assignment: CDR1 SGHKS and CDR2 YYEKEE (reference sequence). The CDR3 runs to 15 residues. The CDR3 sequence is CASSINGAPNTEAFF. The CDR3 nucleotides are TGTGCCAGCAGCATAAACGGAGCCCCCAACACTGAAGCTTTCTTT.

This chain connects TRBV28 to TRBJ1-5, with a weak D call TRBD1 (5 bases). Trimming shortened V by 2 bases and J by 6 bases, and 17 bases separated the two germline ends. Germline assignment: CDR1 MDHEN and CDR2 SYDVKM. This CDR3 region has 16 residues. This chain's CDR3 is CASSLAPPDRGQPQHF. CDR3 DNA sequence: TGTGCCAGCAGTTTAGCTCCCCCCGATAGGGGTCAGCCCCAGCATTTT.

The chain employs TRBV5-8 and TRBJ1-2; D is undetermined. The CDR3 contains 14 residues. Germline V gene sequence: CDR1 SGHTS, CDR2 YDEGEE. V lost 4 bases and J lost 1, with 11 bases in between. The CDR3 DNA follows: TGTGCCAGCAGCAAGGGATCCCGTAACTATGGCTACACCTTC. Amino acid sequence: CASSKGSRNYGYTF.